A selection of T cell receptor beta chains follows, all from one sample in a study of beta chain features in type 1 diabetes. Sequencing used immunoSEQ multiplex PCR; TCRdb keeps in-frame clones, though not all of them. The sample records tens of thousands of clones, approximately 70% being singletons. Sequencing was carried out using Tregs from blood. These receptors came from a woman aged 40 to 50 in good health. Both conserved end residues are part of each CDR3. The D gene is left open where the match is weak. Not all rows give a size; the values are once, few, many and, for expanded clones, a class.

d_call: NA
v_call: TRBV2
j_call: TRBJ1-5
clone_size: NA
cdr3_nt: TGTGCCAGCAGTGTTCGGCAGGTCCTAAATCAGCCCCAGCATTTT
cdr3_aa: CASSVRQVLNQPQHF

d_call: NA
v_call: TRBV5-1
j_call: TRBJ2-1
clone_size: few
cdr3_nt: TGCGCCAGCAGCCCCCAAGGTGGGCTAGAGCAGTTCTTC
cdr3_aa: CASSPQGGLEQFF

d_call: NA
v_call: TRBV5-1
j_call: TRBJ1-1
clone_size: NA
cdr3_nt: TGCGCCAGCAGAATCCGCCAGGGGACGGGAGAAGCTTTCTTT
cdr3_aa: CASRIRQGTGEAFF

d_call: NA
v_call: TRBV10-2
j_call: TRBJ1-3
clone_size: few
cdr3_nt: TGCGCCAGCAGTTCACTAATCCCCGGAAACACCATATATTTT
cdr3_aa: CASSSLIPGNTIYF

d_call: TRBD1
v_call: TRBV7-9
j_call: TRBJ2-7
clone_size: NA
cdr3_nt: TGTGCCAGCAGCACCGGCGGGGACAGGGGGCGCCAGCAGTACTTC
cdr3_aa: CASSTGGDRGRQQYF

d_call: NA
v_call: TRBV20-1
j_call: TRBJ2-3
clone_size: NA
cdr3_nt: TGCAGTGTTCAGCGGGCAGATACGCAGTATTTT
cdr3_aa: CSVQRADTQYF

d_call: TRBD1
v_call: TRBV27
j_call: TRBJ2-7
clone_size: once
cdr3_nt: TGTGCCAGCAGTTTTCTCGGGACAGTAACCTACGAGCAGTACTTC
cdr3_aa: CASSFLGTVTYEQYF

d_call: TRBD1
v_call: TRBV6-1
j_call: TRBJ2-2
clone_size: NA
cdr3_nt: TGTGCCAGCAGTGGCGGTTGGACAGGGAACACCGGGGAGCTGTTTTTT
cdr3_aa: CASSGGWTGNTGELFF

d_call: NA
v_call: TRBV27
j_call: TRBJ1-2
clone_size: NA
cdr3_nt: TGTGCCAGCAGTTTCGGCCGGAGGCCCTACACCTTC
cdr3_aa: CASSFGRRPYTF

d_call: TRBD2
v_call: TRBV5-1
j_call: TRBJ2-2
clone_size: NA
cdr3_nt: TGCGCCAGCAGCTTGAGAGCGGGGGCCCAGAACACCGGGGAGCTGTTTTTT
cdr3_aa: CASSLRAGAQNTGELFF

d_call: TRBD1
v_call: TRBV5-1
j_call: TRBJ1-1
clone_size: NA
cdr3_nt: TGCGCCAGCAGCTTGTCCGGGACAGGGGTTGCTGCTTTCTTT
cdr3_aa: CASSLSGTGVAAFF

d_call: TRBD1
v_call: TRBV7-8
j_call: TRBJ2-1
clone_size: NA
cdr3_nt: TGTGCCAGCAGCTTAGCGTCTCTCTGGACAGGGGGCAAGGTTAATGAGCAGTTCTTC
cdr3_aa: CASSLASLWTGGKVNEQFF

d_call: TRBD2
v_call: TRBV5-1
j_call: TRBJ2-5
clone_size: once
cdr3_nt: TGCGCCAGCAGCCCGGGACTAGCGGGGCTTCAAGAGACCCAGTACTTC
cdr3_aa: CASSPGLAGLQETQYF

d_call: NA
v_call: TRBV2
j_call: TRBJ1-1
clone_size: NA
cdr3_nt: TGTGCCAGCAGTGAGAGTAAGCGGGGGGCCACTGAAGCTTTCTTT
cdr3_aa: CASSESKRGATEAFF

d_call: NA
v_call: TRBV7-2
j_call: TRBJ2-1
clone_size: NA
cdr3_nt: TGTGCCAGCAGCTCGGCCCTAACCCGGAGTGAGCAGTTCTTC
cdr3_aa: CASSSALTRSEQFF

d_call: TRBD1
v_call: TRBV5-1
j_call: TRBJ2-4
clone_size: NA
cdr3_nt: TGCGCCAGCAGCTGGGGGGACAGGGGGGCCAAAAACATTCAGTACTTC
cdr3_aa: CASSWGDRGAKNIQYF

d_call: TRBD1
v_call: TRBV19
j_call: TRBJ2-1
clone_size: few
cdr3_nt: TGTGCCAGTACTCGGGACAGGACCTACAATGAGCAGTTCTTC
cdr3_aa: CASTRDRTYNEQFF

d_call: TRBD1
v_call: TRBV5-1
j_call: TRBJ2-1
clone_size: NA
cdr3_nt: TGCGCCAGCAGCTTTACAGGGGGCAATGAGCAGTTCTTC
cdr3_aa: CASSFTGGNEQFF

d_call: NA
v_call: TRBV5-1
j_call: TRBJ2-7
clone_size: few
cdr3_nt: TGCGCCAGCAGCTTGACTAGCAACGAGCAGTACTTC
cdr3_aa: CASSLTSNEQYF

d_call: TRBD2
v_call: TRBV2
j_call: TRBJ2-7
clone_size: NA
cdr3_nt: TGTGTCAGCAGCGCTCCGACTAGCGGGGCCCCTCAGGACTTC
cdr3_aa: CVSSAPTSGAPQDF

d_call: NA
v_call: TRBV11-2
j_call: TRBJ2-4
clone_size: NA
cdr3_nt: TGTGCCAGCAGCTTAGATTATGGCAGGGCCCTCTCAGCCAAAAACATTCAGTACTTC
cdr3_aa: CASSLDYGRALSAKNIQYF

d_call: NA
v_call: TRBV7-9
j_call: TRBJ2-3
clone_size: NA
cdr3_nt: TGTGCCAGCAGCTTAGTCGCAGGGGCTGCAGATACGCAGTATTTT
cdr3_aa: CASSLVAGAADTQYF

d_call: TRBD1
v_call: TRBV12-5
j_call: TRBJ1-1
clone_size: NA
cdr3_nt: TGTGCTAGTGGTTTGGTACGGGCTGGGCCAGACAGGGCTAAAGCTTTCTTT
cdr3_aa: CASGLVRAGPDRAKAFF

d_call: NA
v_call: TRBV15
j_call: TRBJ2-5
clone_size: NA
cdr3_nt: TGTGCCACCAGCCCTAGAATCGACGGCGGGGAGACCCAGTACTTC
cdr3_aa: CATSPRIDGGETQYF

d_call: NA
v_call: TRBV7-8
j_call: TRBJ2-7
clone_size: NA
cdr3_nt: TGTGCCAGCAGCTACTCGCAGGGAGGCGAGCAGTACTTC
cdr3_aa: CASSYSQGGEQYF

d_call: NA
v_call: TRBV15
j_call: TRBJ2-5
clone_size: once
cdr3_nt: TGTGCCACCAGCAGAGATATGAGGAGGGGCGAGGAGACCCAGTACTTC
cdr3_aa: CATSRDMRRGEETQYF

d_call: NA
v_call: TRBV7-6
j_call: TRBJ1-6
clone_size: NA
cdr3_nt: TGTGCCAGCAGCTTATATTTGAATTCACCCCTCCACTTT
cdr3_aa: CASSLYLNSPLHF

d_call: TRBD2
v_call: TRBV7-9
j_call: TRBJ2-7
clone_size: NA
cdr3_nt: TGTGCCAGCAGCACGGGGGGGGCGCTTATGCTCGAGCAGTACTTC
cdr3_aa: CASSTGGALMLEQYF

d_call: NA
v_call: TRBV11-2
j_call: TRBJ1-2
clone_size: NA
cdr3_nt: TGTGCCAGCAGCCTCATTACCCCCGTGGGGGCGGTTGGCTACACCTTC
cdr3_aa: CASSLITPVGAVGYTF

d_call: TRBD1
v_call: TRBV18
j_call: TRBJ2-5
clone_size: NA
cdr3_nt: TGTGCCAGCTCACGAGGGACAGGGGCACAAGAGACCCAGTACTTC
cdr3_aa: CASSRGTGAQETQYF

d_call: TRBD2
v_call: TRBV28
j_call: TRBJ2-3
clone_size: NA
cdr3_nt: TGTGCCAGCAGTGGGGACTACACAGATACGCAGTATTTT
cdr3_aa: CASSGDYTDTQYF

d_call: NA
v_call: TRBV27
j_call: TRBJ2-5
clone_size: NA
cdr3_nt: TGTGCCAGCAGTTCCCGGGACTCTCAAGAGACCCAGTACTTC
cdr3_aa: CASSSRDSQETQYF

d_call: NA
v_call: TRBV7-9
j_call: TRBJ2-7
clone_size: NA
cdr3_nt: TGTGCCAGCAGCTTTAGTTCGAGGACAGATTGGACCTACGAGCAGTACTTC
cdr3_aa: CASSFSSRTDWTYEQYF